A single sample is the source of the 3 T cell receptor beta chains below, sequenced in a study of T cell clonotyping in hematopoietic cell transplantation. Method: immunoSEQ multiplex PCR; TCRdb's copy keeps in-frame clones and lacks some. The repertoire holds fewer than 50,000 clones, with 80% to 90% as singletons. Regarding time point: recipient sample about 28 days before transplant, after cytoreduction. This specimen consisted of peripheral blood mononuclear cells, obtained before stem cell transplant. All receptors derive from a man between 60 and 75 years old with biphenotypic leukemia. Some clones in this sample may be carry-over from other donors' samples.

The chain has TRBV6-6 and TRBJ2-1; TRBD2 aligns across 9 bases. Germline CDR1 reads MNHNY; CDR2 reads SVGAGI (reference sequence). This CDR3 region has 14 residues. V shed 6 bases and J 5 bases; nucleotides not matched to a gene: 5. The DNA of the CDR3 is TGTGCCAGCAGCGGGTCTAGCGGGGACAATGAGCAGTTCTTC. This codes for CASSGSSGDNEQFF.

About this clone itself: Other DNA sequences in this sample translate to the same CDR3. The CDR3 reads CASGTAYEQYF. The CDR3 DNA reads TGTGCCAGCGGGACTGCCTACGAGCAGTACTTC. The rearrangement joins TRBV28 to TRBJ2-7; a possible D gene is TRBD2 (6 bases). The germline V gene encodes CDR1 MDHEN and CDR2 SYDVKM. Trimming removed 8 bases at V and 2 bases at J, with 7 bases between. This CDR3 is built from 11 residues.

The chain recombines TRBV11-1 with TRBJ2-2, with D perhaps TRBD1 or TRBD2 (6 bases each). Trimming removed 2 bases at V and 4 bases at J, with 14 bases between. The CDR3 spans 16 residues. CDR1 and CDR2 from the germline V gene are SGHAT and FQDESV (reference sequence). CDR3: CASSLFGGLGTGELFF. Here the CDR3 DNA reads TGTGCCAGCAGCTTATTTGGGGGGCTGGGCACCGGGGAGCTGTTTTTT.